The rows below give T cell receptor beta chains drawn from one sample of a study of CD8+CD57+ T cells in acquired aplastic anemia. TCRdb redid the calling of the reads with MiXCR, one entry per CDR3 protein. In the table there are hundreds of thousands of distinct CDR3 sequences, under 40% of which are singletons. Sequenced: sorted CD4+, CD8+, or CD8+CD57+ T cells (not recorded which) from PBMCs. The receptors derive from a human donor with aplastic anemia. CDR3s include the opening cysteine and the closing phenylalanine or tryptophan. Each record gives: clone size, J gene, V gene, CDR3 length, D gene, CDR3 protein, CDR3 DNA. The D gene is left open where the match is weak. Clone size, where shown, is once, few, many, or a class for clones that have expanded.

clone size: NA
J gene: TRBJ2-7
V gene: TRBV11-1
CDR3 length: 16
D gene: TRBD2
CDR3 protein: CASSPQTSGRSYEQYF
CDR3 DNA: TGTGCCAGCAGTCCACAGACTAGCGGGAGATCCTACGAGCAGTACTTC

clone size: many
J gene: TRBJ2-7
V gene: TRBV7-2
CDR3 length: 13
D gene: NA
CDR3 protein: CASSLRQTYEQYF
CDR3 DNA: TGTGCCAGCAGCTTGCGACAGACCTACGAGCAGTACTTC

clone size: NA
J gene: TRBJ2-7
V gene: TRBV20-1
CDR3 length: 15
D gene: TRBD1
CDR3 protein: CSLGRRTGRTYEQYF
CDR3 DNA: TGCAGTTTGGGCCGGAGGACAGGGAGGACCTACGAGCAGTACTTC

clone size: many
J gene: TRBJ2-4
V gene: TRBV10-3
CDR3 length: 15
D gene: TRBD1
CDR3 protein: CAISEVGQGKNIQYF
CDR3 DNA: TGTGCCATCAGTGAGGTAGGACAGGGGAAAAACATTCAGTACTTC

clone size: NA
J gene: TRBJ1-2
V gene: TRBV6-5
CDR3 length: 13
D gene: NA
CDR3 protein: CASSYSMSSGYTF
CDR3 DNA: TGTGCCAGCAGTTACTCGATGTCCTCTGGCTACACCTTC

clone size: many
J gene: TRBJ2-5
V gene: TRBV7-2
CDR3 length: 11
D gene: NA
CDR3 protein: CASSPTRFQYF
CDR3 DNA: TGTGCCAGCAGCCCCACTAGATTCCAGTACTTC

clone size: NA
J gene: TRBJ2-2
V gene: TRBV5-5
CDR3 length: 16
D gene: NA
CDR3 protein: CASSPTGGVGTGELFF
CDR3 DNA: TGTGCCAGCAGTCCAACAGGAGGCGTCGGCACCGGGGAGCTGTTTTTT

clone size: NA
J gene: TRBJ1-5
V gene: TRBV6-2/TRBV6-3
CDR3 length: 14
D gene: TRBD1
CDR3 protein: CASSGDRSSQPQHF
CDR3 DNA: TGTGCCAGCAGTGGGGACAGGAGCAGTCAGCCCCAGCATTTT

clone size: NA
J gene: TRBJ1-3
V gene: TRBV15
CDR3 length: 14
D gene: NA
CDR3 protein: CATSPRTTGNTIYF
CDR3 DNA: TGTGCCACCAGCCCCCGTACTACTGGAAACACCATATATTTT

clone size: NA
J gene: TRBJ1-5
V gene: TRBV2
CDR3 length: 15
D gene: TRBD1
CDR3 protein: CASRGGTERNQPQHF
CDR3 DNA: TGTGCCAGCAGGGGTGGGACAGAGAGAAATCAGCCCCAGCATTTC

clone size: few
J gene: TRBJ2-5
V gene: TRBV20-1
CDR3 length: 16
D gene: TRBD2
CDR3 protein: CSASGGADKFQETQYF
CDR3 DNA: TGCAGTGCAAGCGGGGGGGCCGACAAGTTTCAAGAGACCCAGTACTTC

clone size: NA
J gene: TRBJ1-1
V gene: TRBV9
CDR3 length: 15
D gene: TRBD1
CDR3 protein: CASSLERQGNTEAFF
CDR3 DNA: TGTGCCAGCAGCTTGGAGAGACAGGGGAACACTGAAGCTTTCTTT

clone size: NA
J gene: TRBJ1-1
V gene: TRBV25-1
CDR3 length: 13
D gene: NA
CDR3 protein: CASRPNLNTEAFF
CDR3 DNA: TGTGCCAGCAGGCCTAACTTGAACACTGAAGCTTTCTTT

clone size: few
J gene: TRBJ2-7
V gene: TRBV18
CDR3 length: 16
D gene: NA
CDR3 protein: CASSPDVGSPLSGWYF
CDR3 DNA: TGTGCCAGCTCACCAGACGTAGGGTCTCCCCTCTCTGGGTGGTACTTC

clone size: many
J gene: TRBJ2-7
V gene: TRBV2
CDR3 length: 11
D gene: NA
CDR3 protein: CASLWAYEQYF
CDR3 DNA: TGTGCCAGTCTCTGGGCCTACGAGCAGTACTTC

clone size: NA
J gene: TRBJ2-3
V gene: TRBV9
CDR3 length: 16
D gene: TRBD2
CDR3 protein: CASSVEVAGGTDTQYF
CDR3 DNA: TGTGCCAGCAGCGTAGAGGTAGCGGGAGGGACAGATACGCAGTATTTT

clone size: many
J gene: TRBJ2-7
V gene: TRBV20-1
CDR3 length: 14
D gene: TRBD2
CDR3 protein: CSARDLTSGDEQYF
CDR3 DNA: TGCAGTGCTAGAGATTTAACTAGCGGGGACGAGCAGTACTTC

clone size: many
J gene: TRBJ1-1
V gene: TRBV7-8
CDR3 length: 13
D gene: NA
CDR3 protein: CASSKDSNTEAFF
CDR3 DNA: TGTGCCAGCAGCAAGGACTCGAACACTGAAGCTTTCTTT

clone size: once
J gene: TRBJ2-1
V gene: TRBV20-1
CDR3 length: 17
D gene: NA
CDR3 protein: CSARDLTVSLLYNEQFF
CDR3 DNA: TGCAGTGCTAGAGATCTGACGGTCAGCTTACTCTACAATGAGCAGTTCTTC

clone size: NA
J gene: TRBJ1-1
V gene: TRBV19
CDR3 length: 17
D gene: TRBD1
CDR3 protein: CASSASSGQSMNTEAFF
CDR3 DNA: TGTGCCAGTAGTGCCTCCTCGGGACAGTCGATGAACACTGAAGCTTTCTTT

clone size: NA
J gene: TRBJ2-7
V gene: TRBV20-1
CDR3 length: 15
D gene: TRBD2
CDR3 protein: CSAVLELAVSYEQYF
CDR3 DNA: TGCAGTGCTGTACTCGAACTAGCGGTCTCCTACGAGCAGTACTTC

clone size: once
J gene: TRBJ2-7
V gene: TRBV7-2
CDR3 length: 16
D gene: TRBD2
CDR3 protein: CASGLRPLAGSYEQYF
CDR3 DNA: TGTGCCAGCGGCTTACGTCCACTAGCGGGATCCTACGAGCAGTACTTC

clone size: NA
J gene: TRBJ2-5
V gene: TRBV4-3
CDR3 length: 15
D gene: NA
CDR3 protein: CASSQVYTGQETQYF
CDR3 DNA: TGCGCCAGCAGCCAAGTCTATACAGGGCAAGAGACCCAGTACTTC

clone size: NA
J gene: TRBJ1-2
V gene: TRBV5-4
CDR3 length: 13
D gene: TRBD1
CDR3 protein: CASSLWTGDGYTF
CDR3 DNA: TGTGCCAGCAGCCTATGGACAGGAGATGGCTACACCTTC

clone size: NA
J gene: TRBJ2-7
V gene: TRBV10-1
CDR3 length: 14
D gene: TRBD2
CDR3 protein: CASTEGRENSEQYF
CDR3 DNA: TGCGCCAGCACCGAGGGGCGGGAGAATAGCGAGCAGTACTTC

clone size: many
J gene: TRBJ2-7
V gene: TRBV2
CDR3 length: 13
D gene: NA
CDR3 protein: CASSVQTSYEQYF
CDR3 DNA: TGTGCCAGCAGTGTTCAAACCTCCTACGAGCAGTACTTC

clone size: few
J gene: TRBJ2-7
V gene: TRBV19
CDR3 length: 15
D gene: NA
CDR3 protein: CASSNPGGEVYEQYF
CDR3 DNA: TGTGCCAGTAGTAATCCGGGGGGCGAGGTGTACGAGCAGTACTTC

clone size: NA
J gene: TRBJ2-1
V gene: TRBV2
CDR3 length: 15
D gene: TRBD2
CDR3 protein: CASRGGTSGRNEQFF
CDR3 DNA: TGTGCCAGCAGGGGCGGGACTAGCGGGAGAAATGAGCAGTTCTTC

clone size: NA
J gene: TRBJ2-1
V gene: TRBV7-3
CDR3 length: 14
D gene: TRBD2
CDR3 protein: CASSLAGGLDGQFF
CDR3 DNA: TGTGCCAGCAGCTTAGCGGGAGGTCTAGATGGGCAGTTCTTC

clone size: many
J gene: TRBJ1-2
V gene: TRBV29-1
CDR3 length: 13
D gene: NA
CDR3 protein: CSVVTFTNYGYTF
CDR3 DNA: TGCAGCGTTGTTACTTTCACTAACTATGGCTACACCTTC

clone size: NA
J gene: TRBJ2-4
V gene: TRBV12-5
CDR3 length: 13
D gene: NA
CDR3 protein: CASGVGPENIQYF
CDR3 DNA: TGTGCTAGTGGTGTCGGCCCGGAAAACATTCAGTACTTC

clone size: NA
J gene: TRBJ2-5
V gene: TRBV6-2/TRBV6-3
CDR3 length: 13
D gene: NA
CDR3 protein: CASKAQWGETQYF
CDR3 DNA: TGTGCCAGCAAAGCTCAGTGGGGGGAGACCCAGTACTTC

clone size: NA
J gene: TRBJ2-7
V gene: TRBV11-2
CDR3 length: 14
D gene: NA
CDR3 protein: CASSLSGFPYEQYF
CDR3 DNA: TGTGCCAGCAGCTTATCAGGGTTCCCCTACGAGCAGTACTTC